One and the same sample provided the 3 T cell receptor beta chains below, sequenced in a study of T-cell memory formation after mild COVID-19. MiXCR, applied by TCRdb to the 5' RACE reads, yields one record per CDR3 protein. The table shows 450,000 to 650,000 distinct CDR3 sequences, with about a fifth occurring only once. Sequencing was done on a sample of PBMCs or a T cell subset sorted from them (not recorded which). Receptor source: an adult woman who had mild COVID-19 (a few samples of this study predate the infection). Cell type and time point are not known.

J is TRBJ1-5 and V is TRBV4-2, with D tentatively TRBD1 (6 bases). The V gene lost 2 bases and the J gene lost 6 bases, with 11 bases spanning the gap. The CDR3 length is 14 residues. Germline V gives CDR1 LGHNA, CDR2 YNFKEQ. As DNA, the CDR3 is TGTGCCAGCAGCCAAAGGGGGGCGATTCAGCCCCAGCATTTT. Translated: CASSQRGAIQPQHF.

The chain employs TRBV7-2 and TRBJ1-1; TRBD1 agrees at 7 bases. The germline V gene encodes CDR1 SGHTA and CDR2 FQGNSA. J gave up 4 bases and V 1 base, and 6 bases lay outside the gene matches. The CDR3 is 15 amino acids. The CDR3 loop is CASSLEGTAFTEAFF. The DNA of the CDR3 is TGTGCCAGCAGCTTAGAAGGGACAGCTTTCACTGAAGCTTTCTTT.

This clonotype occurred a few times. V gene TRBV7-6 combines with J gene TRBJ2-1; TRBD2 aligns across 9 bases. The trim removed 1 base at V and 6 bases at J, leaving 13 bases unmatched. CDR3 length equals 18 residues. CDR1 SGHVS and CDR2 FNYEAQ come from the germline V gene. The DNA of the CDR3 is TGTGCCAGCAGCTTAGAGTACGGTAGCGGGAGTAGTCGCAATGAGCAGTTCTTC. Translating gives CASSLEYGSGSSRNEQFF.